The rows below give T cell receptor beta chains drawn from one sample of a study of T cells in Graves' hyperthyroidism and ophthalmopathy. TCRdb fed the multiplex PCR reads into MiXCR, producing one record per CDR3 protein. The profile covers about 560,000 distinct CDR3 sequences, with about a sixth appearing a single time and approximately 18% taken by the ten largest. Specimen: blood. Receptors were obtained from a young woman with Graves' hyperthyroidism. CDR3s include the opening cysteine and the closing phenylalanine or tryptophan. Each record gives: J gene, clone size, V gene, D gene, CDR3 DNA, CDR3 protein. The D gene is left open where the match is weak. Rows give clone size only sometimes, using once, few, many, or a class for an expanded clone.

TRBJ2-2,few,TRBV27,TRBD1,TGTGCCAGCAGGCTGTGGGGACAGGGGGCCGGCGGGGAGCTGTTTTTT,CASRLWGQGAGGELFF
TRBJ2-7,many,TRBV5-4,TRBD2,TGTGCCAGCAGCTGGGGGACTAGCGGGAGGACGACCTACGAGCAGTACTTC,CASSWGTSGRTTYEQYF
TRBJ2-7,many,TRBV7-2,TRBD2,TGTGCCAGCAGCTTAGTTAGCGGGCCCCGGAGCTCCTACGAGCAGTACTTC,CASSLVSGPRSSYEQYF
TRBJ2-7,NA,TRBV28,TRBD1,TGTGCCAGCAGAGGACAGGGGGTATTCTACGAGCAGTACTTC,CASRGQGVFYEQYF
TRBJ2-1,NA,TRBV6-2/TRBV6-3,NA,TGTGCCAGCACCCCCGGCGACTCTGGTGAGCAGTTCTTC,CASTPGDSGEQFF
TRBJ2-7,many,TRBV24-1,TRBD2,TGTGCCACCAGTGATCTGACGGGGGGAAAGCAGTACTTC,CATSDLTGGKQYF
TRBJ2-1,few,TRBV27,NA,TGTGCCAGCAGTATGGACAAGTACAATGAGCAGTTCTTC,CASSMDKYNEQFF
TRBJ2-7,many,TRBV18,TRBD1,TGTGCCAGCTCACCACCCCGAGACAGGGGCAACGAGCAGTACTTC,CASSPPRDRGNEQYF
TRBJ2-1,many,TRBV20-1,NA,TGCAGTGCTGACTCCTCCAGCTGGCTAGCCTCCTACAATGAGCAGTTCTTC,CSADSSSWLASYNEQFF
TRBJ2-4,many,TRBV7-8,TRBD2,TGTGCCAGCAGCTTAGCGCAGGGACTAGCGGGAGTAGCGAACATTCAGTACTTC,CASSLAQGLAGVANIQYF
TRBJ2-5,NA,TRBV2,TRBD2,TGTGCCACCAGTGATCCCCGGGCTAGCGGGGGAGGGGGGGAGACCCAGTACTTC,CATSDPRASGGGGETQYF
TRBJ2-5,NA,TRBV28,NA,TGTGCCAGCAGCCCCGGCTGGGCGAAGACCCAGTACTTC,CASSPGWAKTQYF
TRBJ1-2,NA,TRBV2,NA,TGTGCCAGCAGCGCCGGGACACGACTCTATGGCTACACCTTC,CASSAGTRLYGYTF
TRBJ1-2,many,TRBV28,NA,TGTGCCAGCACCCGGGGTAACTATGGCTACACCTTC,CASTRGNYGYTF
TRBJ2-7,few,TRBV20-1,TRBD1,TGCAGGGGGACAGGGGCCTACGAGCAGTACTTC,CRGTGAYEQYF
TRBJ2-7,many,TRBV3-1,TRBD1,TGTGCCAGCAGCCAAGGGGGACAGGGGGTTTCTCACTACGAGCAGTACTTC,CASSQGGQGVSHYEQYF
TRBJ2-1,few,TRBV20-1,NA,TGCAGTGCTAGGTGGTCCGGGAGTCCCTCTCCGAATGAGCAGTTCTTC,CSARWSGSPSPNEQFF
TRBJ1-5,many,TRBV7-9,NA,TGTGCCAGCAGTACAGACTATAGCAATCAGCCCCAGCATTTT,CASSTDYSNQPQHF
TRBJ2-7,NA,TRBV12-3/TRBV12-4,TRBD1,TGTGCCAGCAGTTCAACTACCAGGGGGCAGAATAGATACGAGCAGTACTTC,CASSSTTRGQNRYEQYF
TRBJ1-1,NA,TRBV6-1,NA,TGTGCCAGCAGATTCTTCCCGGGGGTTAACACTGAAGCTTTCTTT,CASRFFPGVNTEAFF
TRBJ2-3,many,TRBV6-1,TRBD2,TGTGCCAGCAGAAGACTAGCGGGGGGCCCCGGCACAGATACGCAGTATTTT,CASRRLAGGPGTDTQYF
TRBJ2-1,many,TRBV7-2,TRBD2,TGTGCCAGCAGCTTCCAACTAGCGGGGTACAATGAGCAGTTCTTC,CASSFQLAGYNEQFF
TRBJ2-2,many,TRBV2,NA,TGTGCCAGCAGAGAGCGAACAGCGGCCGGGGAGCTGTTTTTT,CASRERTAAGELFF
TRBJ2-7,few,TRBV29-1,NA,TGCAGCATCGAGTTGGGCCAGCCCTACGAGCAGTACTTC,CSIELGQPYEQYF
TRBJ1-5,NA,TRBV20-1,NA,TGCAGTGCTAGAGCTTCGACGGTTAAGCCCCAGCATTTT,CSARASTVKPQHF
TRBJ1-1,few,TRBV6-1,NA,TGTGCCAGCAGTCGACCTATGGGGGCCCTGAACACTGAAGCTTTCTTT,CASSRPMGALNTEAFF
TRBJ1-1,many,TRBV10-3,NA,TGTGCCATCAGTAAGGGGACGGCGCTGAACACTGAAGCTTTCTTT,CAISKGTALNTEAFF
TRBJ1-2,NA,TRBV29-1,NA,TGCAGCGTTGAAGCCGACAGCACTAACTATGGCTACACCTTC,CSVEADSTNYGYTF
TRBJ2-7,NA,TRBV7-9,NA,TGTGCCAGCAGCTTAGGGCCCGTTGACTACGAGCAGTACTTC,CASSLGPVDYEQYF
TRBJ1-1,NA,TRBV19,NA,TGTGCCAGTAGGGACATGGACACTGAAGCTTTCTTT,CASRDMDTEAFF
TRBJ2-7,few,TRBV27,TRBD2,TGTGCCAGCAGCACACTAGCGGGGATCTACGAGCAGTACTTC,CASSTLAGIYEQYF
TRBJ1-5,NA,TRBV4-1,NA,TGCGCCAGCAGCCGGGGGGCTAGCAATCAGCCCCAGCATTTT,CASSRGASNQPQHF
TRBJ2-5,many,TRBV3-1,NA,TGCGCCAGCAGCCAAGATGGGGAGACCCAGTACTTC,CASSQDGETQYF
TRBJ2-7,NA,TRBV18,NA,TGTGCCAGCTCTTTAGACGGCTACCTCTCGCAGTACTTC,CASSLDGYLSQYF
TRBJ1-1,few,TRBV29-1,NA,TGCAGCGTTGGGGGGATAGGTGTCGAAGCTTTCTTT,CSVGGIGVEAFF
TRBJ1-6,few,TRBV5-5,NA,TGTGCCAGCAGCGCCACCGATTTTTGGGGGAATTCACCCCTCCACTTT,CASSATDFWGNSPLHF
TRBJ1-5,few,TRBV2,NA,TGTGCCAGCTCGCGGACAGAAAGCAATCAGCCCCAGCATTTT,CASSRTESNQPQHF
TRBJ2-5,many,TRBV2,TRBD2,TGTGCCAGCAGAGCGGGACTAGGGGGATTGAGTGAGACCCAGTACTTC,CASRAGLGGLSETQYF
TRBJ1-1,few,TRBV10-3,NA,TGTGCCCCCCCCCTTGGCTCCCTTCGGGACACTGAAGCTTTCTTT,CAPPLGSLRDTEAFF
TRBJ2-3,many,TRBV28,NA,TGTGCCAGCAGCCAGGACAGCACAGATACGCAGTATTTT,CASSQDSTDTQYF
TRBJ2-3,many,TRBV12-3/TRBV12-4,NA,TGTGCCAGCAGTCAGGGGAGGGATACGCAGTATTTT,CASSQGRDTQYF
TRBJ2-5,NA,TRBV4-2,NA,TGTGCCAGCAGCCAAACTAGGTGGGGAGGAGAGACCCAGTACTTC,CASSQTRWGGETQYF
TRBJ2-1,NA,TRBV7-8,NA,TGTGCCAGCAGCTTAACAGTGTTTGAATACTACAATGAGCAGTTCTTC,CASSLTVFEYYNEQFF
TRBJ1-1,NA,TRBV7-2,NA,TGTGCCAGCAGCTCTAATCCGACAGGAACCCTCAAAGCTTCCTTT,CASSSNPTGTLKASF